Shown below are 24 T cell receptor beta chains from a single sample sequenced in a study of graft-versus-host responses after intestinal transplantation. Data came from immunoSEQ multiplex PCR; TCRdb stores just in-frame clones and leaves some out. The profile shows about 10,000 clones, roughly 30% of them singletons. Sequenced material: alloreactive CD4+ T cells from a mixed lymphocyte reaction culture, taken before transplantation. The subset denotes: CFSE-low proliferating T cells sorted from approximately six-day pre-transplant mixed lymphocyte reaction (GvH or HvG direction). These TCRs come from a human patient who was an organ donor for intestinal transplantation.

The rearrangement joins TRBV7-9 to TRBJ1-1, with TRBD1 as a possible D gene (5 bases). Germline loops: CDR1 SEHNR, CDR2 FQNEAQ (reference sequence). The CDR3 is 14 amino acids. Deletions cut 2 bases from V and 4 bases from J, with 11 bases between. The CDR3 sequence is CASSLQGRGTEAFF. The CDR3, as DNA: TGTGCCAGCAGCTTACAGGGTCGAGGCACTGAAGCTTTCTTT.

In DNA form, the CDR3 reads TGTGCCAGCAGCTTACGCGGATCTGGCGAGCAGTACTTC. Translation: CASSLRGSGEQYF. The chain carries TRBV7-3 and TRBJ2-5, with D hard to call. The J call is uncertain, as TRBJ2-7 better fits the DNA end. The germline CDR1 and CDR2 sequences are SGHTA and FQGTGA. CDR3 length: 13 amino acids.

Only a few counts were recorded for this clone. CDR3 region: CASSSWPALNRGRWEHRELFF. The CDR3 DNA reads as TGTGCCAGCAGCAGTTGGCCTGCTCTCAACAGGGGGCGATGGGAACACCGGGAGCTGTTTTTT. This chain connects TRBV6-8 to TRBJ2-2, with TRBD1 matching over 9 bases. Trimming took 6 bases from V and 9 from J; bases not matched to a gene: 29. The CDR3 has 21 residues. Per the germline V gene, CDR1 is MNHGY and CDR2 is SAAAGT.

The chain couples TRBV6-5 to TRBJ1-5; 10 bases agree with TRBD1. V shed 2 bases and J 7 bases; nucleotides not matched to a gene: 5. Germline CDR1 reads MNHEY; CDR2 reads SVGAGI. The CDR3 extends over 15 amino acids. CDR3 sequence: CASSYETGGRQPQHF. DNA of the CDR3: TGTGCCAGCAGTTACGAGACAGGGGGCAGGCAGCCCCAGCATTTT.

The sample holds a few counts of this clone. The rearrangement links TRBV11-2 to TRBJ1-2, with D tentatively TRBD1 (6 bases). The length of the CDR3 is 14 residues. Trimming took 1 base from V and 3 from J, leaving 9 bases between them. The V gene's germline CDR1 is SGHAT and CDR2 FQNNGV. The CDR3 region has the DNA TGTGCCAGCAGCTTAGGTACAGGGCACTATGGCTACACCTTC. Its translation is CASSLGTGHYGYTF.

In this sample, this clone turned up a few times. The chain joins TRBV10-3 to TRBJ1-1, with D unresolved. Trimming pared 1 base from V and 1 base from J, leaving 4 bases between. The length of the CDR3 is 13 residues. Germline V gene data show CDR1 as ENHRY and CDR2 as SYGVKD. As DNA, the CDR3 is TGTGCCATCAGTGAGTTACAGAACACTGAAGCTTTCTTT. Translated, it gives CAISELQNTEAFF.

This clone was detected a few times. The rearrangement links TRBV4-1 to TRBJ1-1, with TRBD1 identical over 12 bases. The CDR3 consists of 18 residues. Germline-derived CDR1 and CDR2 are MGHRA and YSYEKL. With V trimmed by 3 bases and J by 6 bases, 14 bases remained unmatched. The CDR3, as DNA: TGCGCCAGCAGCCAGGGGACAGGGGGCTACTTAACCGGACCTGAAGCTTTCTTT. This sequence encodes CASSQGTGGYLTGPEAFF.

The chain employs TRBV9 and TRBJ2-1; no clear D. CDR1 and CDR2 from the germline V gene are SGDLS and YYNGEE. V was trimmed by 3 bases and J by 5 bases, leaving 3 bases between them. CDR3 length: 11 amino acids. The CDR3 region is CASSAHNEQFF. The CDR3 DNA is TGTGCCAGCAGCGCTCACAATGAGCAGTTCTTC.

The J gene is TRBJ2-7, the V gene TRBV18, with a weak D call TRBD1 (6 bases). Trimming shortened V by 4 bases and J by 5 bases, and 15 bases separated the two germline ends. The CDR3 contains 14 residues. Germline CDR1 and CDR2: KGHSH and LQKENI. CDR3 DNA: TGTGCCAGCTCACTCTCTGGGGACATCCACGAGCAGTACTTC. It encodes CASSLSGDIHEQYF.

In this sample, this clone turned up a few times. This sequence joins TRBV5-3 and TRBJ2-3, with 11 nucleotides matching TRBD1. TRBV5-3 is an ORF, and what it does is uncertain. With V trimmed by 3 bases and J by 7 bases, 4 bases remained unmatched. The CDR3 totals 14 residues. CDR3 coding DNA: TGTGCCAGAAGCTGGACAGGGGGCCAAAATACGCAGTATTTT. Protein: CARSWTGGQNTQYF.

This clone was detected a few times. This sequence joins TRBV7-2 and TRBJ2-3; 9 nucleotides match TRBD2. The CDR3 is made up of 15 amino acids. Trimming removed 5 bases from V and 1 base from J; junction bases left unmatched: 4. Germline V CDR1 and CDR2: SGHTA, FQGNSA. CDR3: CASSRAGGGTDTQYF. CDR3 DNA: TGTGCCAGCAGCAGAGCGGGGGGTGGCACAGATACGCAGTATTTT.

V usage is TRBV28 and J usage is TRBJ1-5; no firm D call. Germline V gene data show CDR1 as MDHEN and CDR2 as SYDVKM. V dropped 2 bases and J dropped 5 bases, with 13 bases sitting between them. The CDR3 is 15 amino acids. DNA of the CDR3: TGTGCCAGCAGTTTAGGCGGCCAGCATTATCAGCCCCAGCATTTT. Amino acids: CASSLGGQHYQPQHF.

The rearrangement uses TRBV5-1 and TRBJ2-3; 9 positions agree with TRBD2. Germline V gene data show CDR1 as SGHRS and CDR2 as YFSETQ. The CDR3 extends over 14 amino acids. V lost 8 bases to trimming and J lost 5 bases; unmatched junction nucleotides: 9. CDR3 DNA: TGCGCCAGTACCTTAGCGGGGGTGATAGATACGCAGTATTTT. Translation gives CASTLAGVIDTQYF.

In its sample, this clone was seen a few times. The CDR3 loop reads CAWSVRGSGPHNEQFF. CDR3 nucleotide sequence: TGTGCCTGGAGTGTACGCGGTAGCGGCCCCCACAATGAGCAGTTCTTC. The chain uses TRBV30 and TRBJ2-1, with D possibly matching TRBD2 (6 bases). The V gene's germline CDR1 is GTSNPN and CDR2 SVGIG (reference sequence). CDR3 length: 16 residues. Trimming removed 0 bases from V and 5 bases from J, with 17 bases in between.

This clone was seen once. The chain carries TRBV28 and TRBJ2-2; D not certain. The V and J ends lost 5 bases and 6 bases respectively, with 10 bases between them. This CDR3 has 13 amino acids. The germline V gene encodes CDR1 MDHEN and CDR2 SYDVKM. The CDR3 DNA is TGTGCCAGCAGTCCACTCCCGGCCGGGGAGCTGTTTTTT. Its protein is CASSPLPAGELFF.

In this sample, this clone turned up a few times. The rearrangement links TRBV7-9 to TRBJ2-5; D is perhaps TRBD1 (6 bases). CDR3 length: 13 amino acids. The germline V gene has CDR1 SEHNR and CDR2 FQNEAQ (reference sequence). Trimming took 0 bases from V and 4 from J, leaving 6 bases between them. The CDR3 is CASSLAGAETQYF. DNA of the CDR3: TGTGCCAGCAGCTTAGCGGGGGCAGAGACCCAGTACTTC.

In its sample, this clone is medium-sized. This sequence joins TRBV10-3 and TRBJ2-2; 13 bases agree with TRBD2. CDR3 size: 17 residues. CDR1 and CDR2 from the germline V gene are ENHRY and SYGVKD. With V trimmed by 4 bases and J by 4 bases, 6 bases remained unmatched. In DNA, the CDR3 is TGTGCCATCAGTGGCGGACTAGCGGGGGCCGTCACCGGGGAGCTGTTTTTT. This translates into CAISGGLAGAVTGELFF.

The genes are TRBV4-2 and TRBJ2-6, with D hard to call. Looked up from germline, CDR1 is LGHNA and CDR2 is YNFKEQ. This CDR3 spans 12 amino acids. CDR3 in amino acids: CASQSGANVLTF. The DNA of the CDR3 is TGTGCTAGCCAATCTGGGGCCAACGTCCTGACTTTC.

This clone was seen more than once but under ten times. The chain combines TRBV6-5 with TRBJ2-7, with 7 bases aligning to TRBD1. Germline CDR1 and CDR2: MNHEY and SVGAGI. CDR3 length: 14 amino acids. V shed 5 bases and J 3 bases; nucleotides not matched to a gene: 7. The CDR3 here is CASSVSYRGYEQYF. The DNA of the CDR3 is TGTGCCAGCAGTGTATCTTACAGGGGCTACGAGCAGTACTTC.

The V gene is TRBV4-2, the J gene TRBJ2-3; no clear D gene. CDR1 and CDR2 from the germline V gene are LGHNA and YNFKEQ. This CDR3 comprises 14 residues. V lost 2 bases to trimming and J lost 2 bases, with 8 bases between them. CDR3 in amino acids: CASSQLQATDTQYF. The CDR3 coding sequence is TGTGCCAGCAGCCAACTTCAGGCCACAGATACGCAGTATTTT.

This chain connects TRBV25-1 to TRBJ2-7; TRBD2 aligns across 7 bases. The germline V gene has CDR1 MGHDK and CDR2 SYGVNS. With V trimmed by 6 bases and J by 6 bases, 5 bases remained unmatched. The CDR3 contains 12 residues. CDR3 region: CASRSWEGEQYF. CDR3 bases: TGTGCCAGCAGGAGTTGGGAGGGCGAGCAGTACTTC.

By proportion, this clone is medium-sized. The chain uses TRBV6-5 and TRBJ1-2; D gene ambiguous. This CDR3 contains 11 residues. V was trimmed by 2 bases and J by 12 bases, leaving 10 bases between them. CDR1 is MNHEY and CDR2 is SVGAGI in the germline V gene. CDR3 DNA: TGTGCCAGCAGTTACCGAGGGTTCGACACCTTC. Its protein is CASSYRGFDTF.

This clone was found a few times. The rearrangement uses TRBV5-1 and TRBJ2-3; maybe TRBD1 (7 bases). Germline lookup yields CDR1 SGHRS and CDR2 YFSETQ. Trimming left V 1 base short and J 5 bases short, with 17 bases between. The CDR3 has 16 residues. The CDR3 spells CASSLRGQGEEDTQYF. CDR3 bases: TGCGCCAGCAGCTTGCGGGGGCAGGGGGAGGAAGATACGCAGTATTTT. Drawing the rest from reference TRBV5-1 and TRBJ2-3, the complete variable domain is KAGVTQTPRYLIKTRGQQVTLSCSPISGHRSVSWYQQTPGQGLQFLFEYFSETQRNKGNFPGRFSGRQFSNSRSEMNVSTLELGDSALYLCASSLRGQGEEDTQYFGPGTRLTVL.

This chain uses TRBV18 with TRBJ1-2; D uncertain. CDR1 KGHSH and CDR2 LQKENI come from the germline V gene. The V end was cut by 2 bases, the J end by 3 bases, with 7 bases between. This CDR3 spans 13 amino acids. The CDR3 DNA reads TGTGCCAGCTCACCAGACATGGACTATGGCTACACCTTC. Translated, it gives CASSPDMDYGYTF.